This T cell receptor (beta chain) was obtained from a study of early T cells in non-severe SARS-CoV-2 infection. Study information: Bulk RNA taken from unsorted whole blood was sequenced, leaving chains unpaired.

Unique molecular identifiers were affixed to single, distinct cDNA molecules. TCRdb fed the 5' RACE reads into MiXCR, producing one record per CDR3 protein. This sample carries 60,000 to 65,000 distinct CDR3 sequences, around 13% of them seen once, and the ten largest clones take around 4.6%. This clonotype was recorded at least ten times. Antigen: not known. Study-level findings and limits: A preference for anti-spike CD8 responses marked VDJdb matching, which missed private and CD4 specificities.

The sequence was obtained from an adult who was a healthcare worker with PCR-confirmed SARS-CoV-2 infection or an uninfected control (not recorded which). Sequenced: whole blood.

CDR3 sequence reads: CASSISTEQFF. In DNA form, the CDR3 reads TGTGCCAGTAGTATTTCGACAGAACAGTTCTTC. V gene TRBV19 combines with J gene TRBJ2-1, with D possibly being TRBD1 (5 bases). Trimming shortened V by 3 bases and J by 13 bases, and 10 bases separated the two germline ends. Per germline, CDR1 LNHDA and CDR2 SQIVND (reference sequence). The CDR3 has 11 residues.